The present T cell receptor (beta chain) was sequenced within a study of beta chain features in type 1 diabetes. General study results and limits: The naive, central memory and Treg TCRB repertoires looked more alike in patients than they did in healthy donors. Diminished insertions and augmented deletions at VDJ junctions characterized type 1 diabetes patients.

Of note for this clone: Its antigen is as yet unknown.

This CDR3 region has 12 residues. The V gene's germline CDR1 is GTSNPN and CDR2 SVGIG (reference sequence). With 2 bases removed from V and 4 bases from J, the gap between germline ends came to 8 bases. Expressed TCRB transcripts were sequenced because the entire RNA isolate underwent reverse transcription. Sequencing was performed with immunoSEQ multiplex PCR; in TCRdb, only in-frame clones are kept and a portion is missing. The table includes 300,000 to 400,000 clones, approximately 9.9% detected once. The V call is TRBV30, the J call TRBJ2-5; D might be TRBD2 (7 bases). Sequencing used naive CD4+ T cells from blood. This TCR came from a woman aged 25 to 39 in good health. This CDR3 is CAWSRGAETQYF. CDR3 coding DNA: TGTGCCTGGAGTCGGGGGGCAGAGACCCAGTACTTC.